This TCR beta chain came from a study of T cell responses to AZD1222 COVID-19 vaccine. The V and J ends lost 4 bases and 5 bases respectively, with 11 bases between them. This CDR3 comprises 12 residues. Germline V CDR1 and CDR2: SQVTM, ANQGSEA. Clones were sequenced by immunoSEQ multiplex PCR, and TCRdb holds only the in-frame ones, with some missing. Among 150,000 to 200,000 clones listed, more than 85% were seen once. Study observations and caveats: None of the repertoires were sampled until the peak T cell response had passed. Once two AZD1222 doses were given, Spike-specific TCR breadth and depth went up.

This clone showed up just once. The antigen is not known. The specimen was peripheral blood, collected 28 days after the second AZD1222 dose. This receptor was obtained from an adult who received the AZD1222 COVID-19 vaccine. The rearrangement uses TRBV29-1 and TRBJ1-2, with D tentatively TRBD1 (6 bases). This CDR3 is CSVVTGPYGYTF. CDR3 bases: TGCAGCGTTGTCACAGGGCCATATGGCTACACCTTC.